The source of this TCR beta chain is a study of cytomegalovirus exposure and HLA in healthy donors. The CDR3 runs 15 residues. With 11 bases clipped from V and 4 bases from J, the junction kept 16 bases outside the gene matches. In the case of this clone: What it binds is unknown.

Study-level points and caveats: For TCR beta chains, V- and J-gene trimming was later linked to a missense DCLRE1C variant. Many donors carried some public TCRs, although rarity characterized most TCR sequences.

With 60 Vbeta and 13 Jbeta primers, the PCR was carried out. Here immunoSEQ multiplex PCR was the method, and the copy in TCRdb shows in-frame clones only, minus some. The repertoire table contains fewer than 100,000 clones. What was sequenced was PBMCs. This rearrangement joins TRBV6-7 to TRBJ2-7; 8 positions agree with TRBD1. TRBV6-7 falls under the ORF class, with uncertain function. This TCR came from a man aged 18-30 years in good health and CMV-seropositive. The CDR3 nucleotides read TGTGCCCCCGCGGGTAAGGGACAGGATCGTTACGAGCAGTACTTC. It translates to CAPAGKGQDRYEQYF.